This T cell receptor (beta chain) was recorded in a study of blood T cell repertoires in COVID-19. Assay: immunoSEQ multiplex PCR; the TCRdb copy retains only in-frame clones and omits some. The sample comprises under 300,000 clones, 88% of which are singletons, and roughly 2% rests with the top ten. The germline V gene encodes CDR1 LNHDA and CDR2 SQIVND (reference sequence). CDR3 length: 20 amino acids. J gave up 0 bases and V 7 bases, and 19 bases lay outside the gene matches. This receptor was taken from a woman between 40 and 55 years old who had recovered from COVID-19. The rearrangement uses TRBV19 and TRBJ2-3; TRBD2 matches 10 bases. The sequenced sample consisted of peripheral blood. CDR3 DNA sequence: TGTGCCAGTATCCCTAGCGGGAGAGAGGGGACCAGTGCTAGCACAGATACGCAGTATTTT. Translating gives CASIPSGREGTSASTDTQYF.